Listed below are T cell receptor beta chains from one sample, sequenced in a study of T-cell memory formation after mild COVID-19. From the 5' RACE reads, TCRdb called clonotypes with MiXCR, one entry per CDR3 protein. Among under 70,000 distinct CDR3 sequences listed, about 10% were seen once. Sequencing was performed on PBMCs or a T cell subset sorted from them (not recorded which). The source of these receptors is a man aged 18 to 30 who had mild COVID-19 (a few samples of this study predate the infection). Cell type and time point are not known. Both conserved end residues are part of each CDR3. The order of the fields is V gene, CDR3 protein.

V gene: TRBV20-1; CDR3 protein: CSADHRGQNEQFF
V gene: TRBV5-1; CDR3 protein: CASSLDNKSEQYF
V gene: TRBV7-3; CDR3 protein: CASSLIGGGAVNEQFF
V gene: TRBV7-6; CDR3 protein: CASNHIRDRGYRETQYF
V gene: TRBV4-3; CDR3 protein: CASSQDGVSWEYNEQFF
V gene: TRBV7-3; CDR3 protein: CASNHGTVDNEQFF
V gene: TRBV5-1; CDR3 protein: CASSMEPEYSKTQYF
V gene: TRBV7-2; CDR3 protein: CASSLGGGTVPGANVLTF
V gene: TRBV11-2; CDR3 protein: CASSFRDGYTF
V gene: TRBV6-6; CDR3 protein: CASSLQGGQAFF
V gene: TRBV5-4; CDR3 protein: CASSKQGADEQFF
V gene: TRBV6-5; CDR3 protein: CASSIQGQSTDTQYF
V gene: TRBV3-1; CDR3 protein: CASSQDLTSGGRTQYF
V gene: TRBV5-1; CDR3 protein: CASSLGAGRHNEQFF
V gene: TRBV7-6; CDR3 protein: CASSLMQGRGDNEQFF
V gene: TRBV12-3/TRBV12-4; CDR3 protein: CASIHPRVNTEAFF
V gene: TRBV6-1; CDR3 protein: CASSVTGGAFGYTF
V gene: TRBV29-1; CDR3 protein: CSAAPGGNQPQHF
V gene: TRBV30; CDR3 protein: CAWKRDRPGGYTF
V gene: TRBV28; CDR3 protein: CASRIWDRDYGYTF
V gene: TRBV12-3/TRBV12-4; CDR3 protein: CASRRTGELFF
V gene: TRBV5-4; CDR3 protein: CASSSDRGWNTEAFF
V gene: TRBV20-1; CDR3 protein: CSASGLAGREETQYF
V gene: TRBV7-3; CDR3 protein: CASSLLGGAETQYF
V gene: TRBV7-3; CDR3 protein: CASSLIGLGEQFF
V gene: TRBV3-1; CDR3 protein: CASSLRGYQETQYF
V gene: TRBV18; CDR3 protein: CASSPEHDTGRAFF
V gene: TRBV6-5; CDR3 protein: CASTLNRGFDSPLHF
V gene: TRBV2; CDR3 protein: CASSVGQGRHGNQPQHF
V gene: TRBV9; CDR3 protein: CASSVRGGSPYGYTF
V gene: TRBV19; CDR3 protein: CASKGTFYGYTF
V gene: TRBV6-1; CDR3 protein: CASRGRDSALEELFF
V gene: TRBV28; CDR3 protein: CASSTLGRTGYTF
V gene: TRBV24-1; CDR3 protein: CATSDPGANHYNEQFF
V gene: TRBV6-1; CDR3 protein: CASDMGGRGYTF
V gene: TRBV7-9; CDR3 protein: CASEVSGANVLTF
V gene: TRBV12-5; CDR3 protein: CASGGNSGNTIYF
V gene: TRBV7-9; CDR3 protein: CASSLVAKTGQETQYF
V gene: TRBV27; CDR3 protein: CASSSPTKNTEAFF
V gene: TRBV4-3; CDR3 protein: CASSQDLGTGGETQYF
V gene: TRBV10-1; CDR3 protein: CASSVGGRTDTQYF
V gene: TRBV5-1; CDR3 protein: CASCPGKEFNFFSYNEQFF
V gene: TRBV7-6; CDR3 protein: CASSRDLTYEQYF
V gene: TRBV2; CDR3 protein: CASQDRELSEAFF
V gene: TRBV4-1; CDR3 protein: CASSQVGRVTEAFF
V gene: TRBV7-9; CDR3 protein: CASSLGGGQLSQYF
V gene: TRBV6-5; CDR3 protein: CASSQRQSHQPQHF
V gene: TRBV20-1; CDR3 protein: CSARSPNYGYTF
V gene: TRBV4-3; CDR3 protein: CASSQDDGGTYNEQFF
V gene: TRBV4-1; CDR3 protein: CASRDTTSSTDTQYF
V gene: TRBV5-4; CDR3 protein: CASSLGDSQETQYF
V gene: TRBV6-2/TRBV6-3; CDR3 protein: CASRDRDRRNF
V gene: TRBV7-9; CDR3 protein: CASSLLYFERGAQETQYF
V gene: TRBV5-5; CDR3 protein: CASSLLGHLNTGELFF
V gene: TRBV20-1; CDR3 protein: CSARLSVTRYEQYF
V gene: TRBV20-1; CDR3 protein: CSARERTGGATEAFF
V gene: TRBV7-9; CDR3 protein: CASSLGAAGRYGYTF
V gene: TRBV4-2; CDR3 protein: CASSPGGPSNTGELFF
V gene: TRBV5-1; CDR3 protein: CASSLEVETQYF
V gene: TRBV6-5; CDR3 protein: CASSYRGSYNEQFF